These T cell receptor beta chains were read from a single sample in a study of T cell responses to AZD1222 COVID-19 vaccine. Only in-frame clones appear in the TCRdb table, and some are missing; sequencing was by immunoSEQ multiplex PCR. The sample lists under 200,000 clones; almost 95% were seen once. The starting material was peripheral blood, obtained on day 0 of AZD1222 vaccination. The receptors derive from an adult in good health. Both conserved end residues are part of each CDR3. D genes are given only for firm matches. Rows give clone size only sometimes, using once, few, many, or a class for an expanded clone.

TRBJ2-5,TRBV5-4,.,.,CASSSSDRETQYF,TGTGCCAGCAGCTCCTCAGATAGAGAGACCCAGTACTTC
TRBJ2-1,TRBV25-1,.,.,CASSDAMRPYNEQFF,TGTGCCAGCAGTGATGCCATGCGGCCATACAATGAGCAGTTCTTC
TRBJ2-1,TRBV3-1/TRBV3-2,.,.,CASTKTAGHNEQFF,TGTGCCAGCACCAAGACAGCCGGGCACAATGAGCAGTTCTTC
TRBJ1-5,TRBV19,.,.,CASSLGGLSLNQPQHF,TGTGCCAGTAGTCTGGGGGGACTCTCCCTAAATCAGCCCCAGCATTTT
TRBJ2-7,TRBV27,TRBD2,.,CASSLYGPGGTRGEQYF,TGTGCCAGCAGTTTATATGGCCCGGGGGGAACAAGGGGCGAGCAGTACTTC
TRBJ1-3,TRBV27,.,.,CASSLYGGSSGNTIYF,TGTGCCAGCAGTTTATACGGCGGAAGCTCTGGAAACACCATATATTTT
TRBJ1-2,TRBV6-4,.,.,CASSDSQGYGYTF,TGTGCCAGCAGTGACTCGCAGGGCTATGGCTACACCTTC
TRBJ1-2,TRBV7-3,TRBD1,.,CASSLFPTGRNGYTF,TGTGCCAGCAGCTTATTTCCGACAGGGCGAAATGGCTACACCTTC
TRBJ2-7,TRBV3-1/TRBV3-2,.,few,CASSPDLRSGQYF,TGTGCCAGCAGCCCGGACCTCCGAAGCGGGCAGTACTTC
TRBJ2-7,TRBV9,TRBD1,.,CASSPSGTGAYEQYF,TGTGCCAGCAGTCCCTCCGGGACAGGGGCCTACGAGCAGTACTTC
TRBJ2-7,TRBV11-2,.,once,CASSLGGQHYEQYF,TGTGCCAGCAGCTTAGGAGGACAGCACTACGAGCAGTACTTC
TRBJ1-4,TRBV5-1,.,.,CASSFVGGNEKLFF,TGCGCCAGCAGCTTTGTGGGGGGTAATGAAAAACTGTTTTTT
TRBJ1-5,TRBV24-1,.,.,CATSPQDSPSNQPQHF,TGTGCCACCAGTCCCCAAGACAGCCCTAGCAATCAGCCCCAGCATTTT
TRBJ1-4,TRBV5-1,.,.,CASSLGSREGKLFF,TGCGCCAGCAGCTTGGGGAGCAGGGAGGGAAAACTGTTTTTT
TRBJ2-5,TRBV6-5,.,once,CASWGAGGFKTQYF,TGTGCCAGCTGGGGGGCAGGGGGATTTAAGACCCAGTACTTC
TRBJ1-1,TRBV6-5,.,.,CASSRVNTEAFF,TGTGCCAGCTCCAGGGTGAACACTGAAGCTTTCTTT
TRBJ1-1,TRBV29-1,.,.,CSALGGRAFF,TGCAGCGCCTTGGGGGGCCGAGCTTTCTTT
TRBJ2-1,TRBV7-9,.,.,CASSLESPDEQFF,TGTGCCAGCAGCTTAGAGTCTCCGGATGAGCAGTTCTTC
TRBJ1-2,TRBV2,.,.,CASNPPSQVKSYGYTF,TGTGCCAGCAACCCTCCCTCACAGGTTAAATCCTATGGCTACACCTTC
TRBJ1-2,TRBV28,.,.,CASSPPAASYGYTF,TGTGCCAGCAGTCCCCCGGCAGCGTCCTATGGCTACACCTTC
TRBJ2-3,TRBV6-5,TRBD1,.,CASSYDRATDTQYF,TGTGCCAGCAGTTATGACAGGGCGACAGATACGCAGTATTTT
TRBJ2-1,TRBV18,TRBD1,.,CASSPGTGAYNEQFF,TGTGCCAGCTCCCCCGGGACAGGGGCCTACAATGAGCAGTTCTTC
TRBJ2-3,TRBV29-1,.,once,CSVDGLTDTQYF,TGCAGCGTTGATGGCCTCACAGATACGCAGTATTTT
TRBJ1-5,TRBV19,.,.,CASSISADQLAQHF,TGTGCCAGTAGTATCAGTGCGGATCAGCTGGCCCAGCATTTT
TRBJ1-5,TRBV6-5,.,.,CASRRGPVGQPQHF,TGTGCCAGCAGACGCGGCCCGGTGGGTCAGCCCCAGCATTTT
TRBJ1-1,TRBV2,.,.,CASSEHGTTEAFF,TGTGCCAGCAGTGAGCATGGGACCACTGAAGCTTTCTTT
TRBJ2-2,TRBV5-1,.,.,CASSRVPNGELFF,TGCGCCAGCAGCCGGGTCCCCAACGGGGAGCTGTTTTTT
TRBJ1-2,TRBV10-2,TRBD1,.,CARTTGYNYGYTF,TGCGCCAGGACGACAGGGTATAACTATGGCTACACCTTC
TRBJ1-5,TRBV10-3,.,.,CAISDGTRALNQPQHF,TGTGCCATCAGTGACGGGACAAGAGCCCTTAATCAGCCCCAGCATTTT
TRBJ1-1,TRBV7-8,TRBD1,.,CASSLGTGTGQVEAFF,TGTGCCAGCAGCTTAGGGACCGGGACAGGGCAAGTTGAAGCTTTCTTT
TRBJ2-7,TRBV29-1,.,.,CSPGGVGSEQYF,TGCAGCCCCGGAGGGGTGGGGTCCGAGCAGTACTTC
TRBJ2-7,TRBV5-1,.,.,CASSLVGVYEQYF,TGCGCCAGCAGCTTGGTCGGAGTCTACGAGCAGTACTTC
TRBJ1-6,TRBV30,.,.,CAWRLANIHSPLHF,TGTGCCTGGAGGTTGGCAAACATTCATTCACCCCTCCACTTT
TRBJ1-3,TRBV6-1,.,.,CASSEATTTGNTIYF,TGTGCCAGCAGTGAGGCAACAACAACTGGAAACACCATATATTTT
TRBJ2-7,TRBV28,.,.,CASSFTGRNYEQYF,TGTGCCAGCAGTTTTACAGGGAGAAACTACGAGCAGTACTTC
TRBJ1-5,TRBV5-6,.,.,CASSLGHISNQPQHF,TGTGCCAGCAGCTTAGGACATATTTCCAATCAGCCCCAGCATTTT
TRBJ1-1,TRBV28,TRBD1,.,CASSLRDRVNTEAFF,TGTGCCAGCAGTTTACGGGACAGGGTGAACACTGAAGCTTTCTTT
TRBJ2-2,TRBV9,TRBD1,.,CASSVGAGGYTGELFF,TGTGCCAGCAGCGTAGGGGCAGGGGGTTATACCGGGGAGCTGTTTTTT
TRBJ2-7,TRBV5-4,TRBD1,.,CASSLVIGTGIRYEQYF,TGTGCCAGCAGCTTGGTAATCGGGACAGGAATAAGATACGAGCAGTACTTC
TRBJ1-6,TRBV14,TRBD1,once,CASSKTTGLWSPLHF,TGTGCCAGCAGCAAGACGACAGGGCTTTGGTCACCCCTCCACTTT
TRBJ1-1,TRBV6-5,.,.,CASRDGMNTEAFF,TGTGCCAGCAGGGACGGCATGAACACTGAAGCTTTCTTT
TRBJ1-6,TRBV3-1/TRBV3-2,TRBD1,.,CASTRIGQGRSPLHF,TGTGCCAGCACCCGAATCGGACAGGGCAGATCACCCCTCCACTTT
TRBJ2-5,TRBV11-1,TRBD2,.,CASSSGGTSGSETQYF,TGTGCCAGCAGCTCCGGGGGGACTAGCGGGAGTGAGACCCAGTACTTC
TRBJ2-1,TRBV13,.,once,CASSLGGGGNNEQFF,TGTGCCAGCAGCTTGGGGGGAGGCGGCAACAATGAGCAGTTCTTC
TRBJ1-1,TRBV3-1/TRBV3-2,.,.,CASSYGTFPGAFF,TGTGCCAGCAGCTATGGGACTTTCCCTGGGGCTTTCTTT
TRBJ2-3,TRBV9,.,.,CASSVYPGTDTQYF,TGTGCCAGCAGCGTATACCCAGGGACAGATACGCAGTATTTT
TRBJ1-4,TRBV28,.,once,CASSFWGASEKLFF,TGTGCCAGCAGTTTCTGGGGGGCCAGTGAAAAACTGTTTTTT
TRBJ1-5,TRBV27,.,.,CASSFYSGEDQPQHF,TGTGCCAGCAGTTTTTACTCAGGGGAGGATCAGCCCCAGCATTTT
TRBJ2-3,TRBV19,.,.,CASSNAGENTDTQYF,TGTGCCAGTAGTAATGCAGGGGAGAACACAGATACGCAGTATTTT